The sequence of this T cell receptor beta chain was determined in a study of T cells expressing NK-cell markers. On the study more broadly: Obtained from sorted CD3+CD56+NKG2C+, CD3+CD56+NKG2C- and CD3+CD56-NKG2C+ T cells were the TCR beta repertoires. Study results and limitations: The study found dominant NKG2C+ clonotypes at about 1.0-8% of CD8+ T cells in over five donors. Uncertainty persisted over the HCMV specificity of expanded NKG2C+ T cell clones.

A note on this clonotype: The target antigen is unknown.

TCRdb reprocessed the 5' RACE reads; each CDR3 protein has one entry and no DNA is given. The repertoire table contains 150,000 to 200,000 distinct CDR3 sequences. The CDR3 contains 14 residues. Per the germline V gene, CDR1 is SEHNR and CDR2 is FQNEAQ (reference sequence). The sequencing sample was made of blood T cells: a sorted CD56 or NKG2C T cell subset, CD4+ or CD8+ T cells, or bulk PBMC T cells (not recorded which). The V and J genes are TRBV7-9 and TRBJ2-7. The sequence came from a man between 18 and 69 years old in good health. CDR3 protein: CASSYTMSGGEQYF.